The rows below give T cell receptor beta chains drawn from one sample of a study of shared clonotypes between healthy human individuals. Using immunoSEQ multiplex PCR, the repertoire was profiled, and TCRdb retains in-frame clones only, with some absent. This table holds roughly 1,800,000 clones, about 95% found once. The sequencing input was naive CD8+ T cells sorted from blood. These receptors were obtained from a man aged 18 to 30 in good health. Each CDR3 is given with its conserved first and last residue. A D gene is named only where the DNA matches it firmly. Part of the rows lack a size; the others show once, few, many or a class for expanded clones.

-	TRBV20-1	TRBJ1-1	-	CSAFWGTEAFF	TGCAGTGCTTTTTGGGGCACTGAAGCTTTCTTT
-	TRBV6-1	TRBJ2-3	TRBD2	CASKQLAGLTDTQYF	TGTGCCAGCAAACAACTAGCGGGGCTCACAGATACGCAGTATTTT
-	TRBV11-2	TRBJ2-1	-	CASSSEGNEQFF	TGTGCCAGCAGCTCAGAGGGGAATGAGCAGTTCTTC
-	TRBV6-5	TRBJ2-3	-	CASSYSAGSTDTQYF	TGTGCCAGCAGTTACTCGGCGGGAAGCACAGATACGCAGTATTTT
-	TRBV7-8	TRBJ2-3	-	CASSLDAGDTQYF	TGTGCCAGCAGCTTAGACGCCGGGGATACGCAGTATTTT
-	TRBV5-4	TRBJ2-1	TRBD1	CASSLGTGVGDEQFF	TGTGCCAGCAGCTTGGGTACAGGGGTCGGCGATGAGCAGTTCTTC
-	TRBV7-9	TRBJ2-5	-	CASNLGQIQETQYF	TGTGCCAGCAACCTCGGACAAATCCAAGAGACCCAGTACTTC
-	TRBV7-9	TRBJ2-1	-	CASSFLHGTPDQFF	TGTGCCAGCAGTTTTTTGCACGGGACCCCGGATCAGTTCTTC
-	TRBV19	TRBJ2-4	-	CASSAAPRAPKNIQYF	TGTGCCAGTAGTGCCGCCCCCAGGGCTCCCAAAAACATTCAGTACTTC
-	TRBV30	TRBJ2-3	-	CAFSSEGITDTQYF	TGTGCCTTCTCTAGCGAGGGGATCACAGATACGCAGTATTTT
-	TRBV10-3	TRBJ2-2	-	CAISETDYGELFF	TGTGCCATCAGTGAGACGGACTATGGGGAGCTGTTTTTT
-	TRBV28	TRBJ1-5	-	CASRLWGEDNQPQHF	TGTGCCAGCAGGCTCTGGGGGGAGGACAATCAGCCCCAGCATTTT
-	TRBV5-5	TRBJ2-7	-	CASQSGIAEQYF	TGTGCCAGCCAGTCGGGGATCGCCGAGCAGTACTTC
-	TRBV15	TRBJ2-2	-	CATSSGTMDTGELFF	TGTGCCACCAGCTCGGGGACGATGGACACCGGGGAGCTGTTTTTT
-	TRBV5-1	TRBJ2-7	TRBD1	CASSWSGTGGNEQYF	TGCGCCAGCAGCTGGTCCGGGACAGGGGGCAACGAGCAGTACTTC
once	TRBV7-9	TRBJ1-5	-	CASSLEDGDSNQPQHF	TGTGCCAGCAGCCTAGAGGACGGGGATAGCAATCAGCCCCAGCATTTT
-	TRBV30	TRBJ1-2	-	CAWGPENEVNYGYTF	TGTGCCTGGGGACCTGAAAATGAGGTTAACTATGGCTACACCTTC
-	TRBV7-9	TRBJ2-7	-	CASSSKGTYEQYF	TGTGCCAGCAGCTCTAAGGGAACCTACGAGCAGTACTTC
-	TRBV6-6	TRBJ2-7	-	CASKSPASYEQYF	TGTGCCAGCAAATCTCCAGCTTCCTACGAGCAGTACTTC
-	TRBV5-1	TRBJ2-5	-	CASSFRAGEDQETQYF	TGCGCCAGCAGCTTTCGGGCAGGGGAGGACCAAGAGACCCAGTACTTC
-	TRBV7-9	TRBJ2-1	TRBD1	CASSSPSVGQGANEQFF	TGTGCCAGCAGCTCCCCATCGGTAGGACAGGGGGCTAATGAGCAGTTCTTC
-	TRBV7-6	TRBJ2-2	-	CASSLDPRGELFF	TGTGCCAGCAGCTTAGATCCGAGGGGGGAGCTGTTTTTT
-	TRBV25-1	TRBJ2-1	-	CASSSPGGGDYNEQFF	TGTGCCAGCAGCTCACCCGGAGGAGGGGACTACAATGAGCAGTTCTTC
-	TRBV27	TRBJ1-4	-	CASSRFGLTKATNEKLFF	TGTGCCAGCAGCCGGTTCGGTCTAACGAAAGCAACTAATGAAAAACTGTTTTTT
-	TRBV19	TRBJ1-1	-	CASSYYPTGQTNTEAFF	TGTGCCAGTAGTTATTACCCAACTGGACAGACGAACACTGAAGCTTTCTTT